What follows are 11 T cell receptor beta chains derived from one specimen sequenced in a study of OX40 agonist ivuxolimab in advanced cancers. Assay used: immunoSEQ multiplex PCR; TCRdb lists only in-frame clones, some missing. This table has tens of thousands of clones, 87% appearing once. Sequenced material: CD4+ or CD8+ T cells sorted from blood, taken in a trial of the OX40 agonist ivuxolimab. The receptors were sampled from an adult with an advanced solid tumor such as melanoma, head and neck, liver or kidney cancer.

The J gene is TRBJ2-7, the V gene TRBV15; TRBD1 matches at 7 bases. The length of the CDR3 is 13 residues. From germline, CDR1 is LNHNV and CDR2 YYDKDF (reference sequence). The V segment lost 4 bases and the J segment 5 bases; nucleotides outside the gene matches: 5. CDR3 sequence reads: CATSTGGSHEQYF. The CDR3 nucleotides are TGTGCCACCAGCACAGGGGGTAGCCACGAGCAGTACTTC.

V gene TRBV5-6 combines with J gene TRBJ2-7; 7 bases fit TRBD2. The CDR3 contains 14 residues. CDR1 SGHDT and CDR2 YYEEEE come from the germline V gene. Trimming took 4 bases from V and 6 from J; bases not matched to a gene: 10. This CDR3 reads CASSTTGLNSEQYF. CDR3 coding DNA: TGTGCCAGCAGCACCACGGGACTAAACAGCGAGCAGTACTTC.

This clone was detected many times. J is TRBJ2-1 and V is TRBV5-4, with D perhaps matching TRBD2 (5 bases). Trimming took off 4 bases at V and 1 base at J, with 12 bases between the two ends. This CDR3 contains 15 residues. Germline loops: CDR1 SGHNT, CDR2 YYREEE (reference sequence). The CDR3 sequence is CASSPWTSSYNEQFF. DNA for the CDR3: TGTGCCAGCAGCCCGTGGACTTCGTCCTACAATGAGCAGTTCTTC.

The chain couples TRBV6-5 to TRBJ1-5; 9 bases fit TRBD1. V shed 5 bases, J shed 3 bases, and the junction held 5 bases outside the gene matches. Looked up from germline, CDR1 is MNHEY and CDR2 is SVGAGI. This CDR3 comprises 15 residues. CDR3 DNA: TGTGCCAGCAGTAAAACAGGGGGCTTCAATCAGCCCCAGCATTTT. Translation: CASSKTGGFNQPQHF.

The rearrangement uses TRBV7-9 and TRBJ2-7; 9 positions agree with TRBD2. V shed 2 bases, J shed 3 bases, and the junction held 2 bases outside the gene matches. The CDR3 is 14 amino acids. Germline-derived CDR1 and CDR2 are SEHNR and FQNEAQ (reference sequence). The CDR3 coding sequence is TGTGCCAGCAGCTTACCTAGCGGGAACTACGAGCAGTACTTC. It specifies CASSLPSGNYEQYF.

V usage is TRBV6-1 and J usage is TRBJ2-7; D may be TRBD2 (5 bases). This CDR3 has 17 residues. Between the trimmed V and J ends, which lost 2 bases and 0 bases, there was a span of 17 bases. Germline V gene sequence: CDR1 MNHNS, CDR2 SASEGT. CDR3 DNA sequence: TGTGCCAGCAGTGAATTAACGGACTGGTCCTCCTCCTACGAGCAGTACTTC. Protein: CASSELTDWSSSYEQYF.

The CDR3: CASSFGSGSYEQYF. CDR3 coding DNA: TGTGCCAGCAGTTTCGGTAGCGGGAGCTACGAGCAGTACTTC. The chain recombines TRBV25-1 with TRBJ2-5; 9 bases line up with TRBD2. Near its end, the DNA agrees better with TRBJ2-7, so the J call may be wrong. The germline CDR1 and CDR2 sequences are MGHDK and SYGVNS. This CDR3 comprises 14 residues.

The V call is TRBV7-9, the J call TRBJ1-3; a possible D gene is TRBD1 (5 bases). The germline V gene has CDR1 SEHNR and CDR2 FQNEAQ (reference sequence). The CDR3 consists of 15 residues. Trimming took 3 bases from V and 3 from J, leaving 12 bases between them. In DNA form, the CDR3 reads TGTGCCAGCAGCTTTACAGGAGTGGATGGAAACACCATATATTTT. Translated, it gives CASSFTGVDGNTIYF.

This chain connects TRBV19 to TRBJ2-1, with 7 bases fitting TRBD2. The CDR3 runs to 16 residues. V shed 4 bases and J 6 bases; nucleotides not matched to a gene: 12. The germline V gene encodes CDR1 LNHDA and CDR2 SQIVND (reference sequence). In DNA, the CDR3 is TGTGCCAGTAGTACCGGGGGAGGGAGTAGGTCCAATGAGCAGTTCTTC. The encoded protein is CASSTGGGSRSNEQFF.

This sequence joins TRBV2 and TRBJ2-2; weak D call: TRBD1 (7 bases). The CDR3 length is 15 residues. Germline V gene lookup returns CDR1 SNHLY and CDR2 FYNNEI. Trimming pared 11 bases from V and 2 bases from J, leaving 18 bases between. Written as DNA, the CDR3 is TGTGCCGGGGGAGGACAGGTCTTAAACACCGGGGAGCTGTTTTTT. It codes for CAGGGQVLNTGELFF.

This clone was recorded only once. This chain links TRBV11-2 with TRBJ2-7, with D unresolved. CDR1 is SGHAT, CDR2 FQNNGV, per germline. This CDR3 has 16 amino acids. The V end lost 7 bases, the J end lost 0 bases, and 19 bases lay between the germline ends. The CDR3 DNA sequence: TGTGCCAGCACCCCGTCTGCTTCGGTTACCTCCTACGAGCAGTACTTC. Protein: CASTPSASVTSYEQYF.